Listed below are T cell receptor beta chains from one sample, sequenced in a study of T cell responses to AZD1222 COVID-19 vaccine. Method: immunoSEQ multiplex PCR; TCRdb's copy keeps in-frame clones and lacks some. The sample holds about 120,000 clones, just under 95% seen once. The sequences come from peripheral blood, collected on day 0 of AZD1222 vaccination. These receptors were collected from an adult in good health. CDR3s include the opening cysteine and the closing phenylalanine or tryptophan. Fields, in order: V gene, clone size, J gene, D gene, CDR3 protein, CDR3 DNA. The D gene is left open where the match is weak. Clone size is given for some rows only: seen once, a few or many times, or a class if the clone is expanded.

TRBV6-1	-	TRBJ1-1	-	CASSESGSYEAFF	TGTGCCAGCAGTGAATCTGGTTCTTATGAAGCTTTCTTT
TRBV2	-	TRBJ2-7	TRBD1	CASGQRNYEQYF	TGTGCCTCGGGACAGCGAAACTACGAGCAGTACTTC
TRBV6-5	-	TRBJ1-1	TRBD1	CASSSGQVNTEAFF	TGTGCCAGCAGTTCGGGACAGGTGAACACTGAAGCTTTCTTT
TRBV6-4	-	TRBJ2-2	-	CASSDRSTGELFF	TGTGCCAGCAGTGACAGGTCGACCGGGGAGCTGTTTTTT
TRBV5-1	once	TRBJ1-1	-	CASSAGYLMNTEAFF	TGCGCCAGCAGCGCAGGATACCTCATGAACACTGAAGCTTTCTTT
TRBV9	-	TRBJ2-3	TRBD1	CASSVESGGYTDTQYF	TGTGCCAGCAGCGTAGAGTCAGGGGGTTACACAGATACGCAGTATTTT
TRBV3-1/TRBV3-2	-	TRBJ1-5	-	CASSPRGSSNQPQHF	TGTGCCAGCAGCCCTAGGGGGTCGAGCAATCAGCCCCAGCATTTT
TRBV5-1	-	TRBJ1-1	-	CASGRTAGNTEAFF	TGCGCCAGCGGTCGTACGGCTGGAAACACTGAAGCTTTCTTT
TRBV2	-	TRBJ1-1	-	CASKLLAESEAFF	TGTGCCAGCAAGTTATTGGCAGAGTCTGAAGCTTTCTTT
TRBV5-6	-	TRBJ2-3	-	CASSLVSSTDTQYF	TGTGCCAGCAGCTTGGTCTCAAGCACAGATACGCAGTATTTT
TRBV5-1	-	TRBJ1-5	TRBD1	CASSPVARGSNQPQHF	TGCGCCAGCAGCCCGGTGGCCAGGGGGAGCAATCAGCCCCAGCATTTT
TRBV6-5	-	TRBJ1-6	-	CASSYFPGLRFPLHF	TGTGCCAGCAGTTATTTTCCAGGACTGCGCTTTCCCCTCCACTTT
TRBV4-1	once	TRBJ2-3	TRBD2	CASSDRWREGLGDTQYF	TGCGCCAGCAGCGATCGTTGGCGGGAGGGCCTCGGAGATACGCAGTATTTT
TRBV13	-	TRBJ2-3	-	CASSSGTYTQYF	TGTGCCAGCAGCTCCGGGACATATACGCAGTATTTT
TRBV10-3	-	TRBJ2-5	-	CAISESRDQETQYF	TGTGCCATCAGTGAGTCGAGGGATCAAGAGACCCAGTACTTC
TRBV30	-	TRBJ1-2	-	CAWSVTRGYGYTF	TGTGCCTGGAGTGTAACCAGGGGCTATGGCTACACCTTC
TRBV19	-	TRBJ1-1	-	CASSRMNTEAFF	TGTGCCAGTAGTAGAATGAACACTGAAGCTTTCTTT
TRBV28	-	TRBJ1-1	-	CASSLSRNTEAFF	TGTGCCAGCAGCCTCTCCCGGAACACTGAAGCTTTCTTT
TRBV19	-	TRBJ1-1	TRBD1	CASSRDREGVLNTEAFF	TGTGCCAGTAGTAGAGACAGGGAGGGGGTCTTGAACACTGAAGCTTTCTTT
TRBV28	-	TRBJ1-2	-	CASSARARAVYGYTF	TGTGCCAGCAGTGCCCGGGCACGCGCTGTTTATGGCTACACCTTC
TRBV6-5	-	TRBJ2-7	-	CASSRTDLAYEQYF	TGTGCCAGCAGTCGAACAGATTTAGCCTACGAGCAGTACTTC
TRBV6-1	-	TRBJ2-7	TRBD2	CASSEGLGAGLYEQYF	TGTGCCAGCAGTGAAGGGCTTGGAGCGGGGCTCTACGAGCAGTACTTC
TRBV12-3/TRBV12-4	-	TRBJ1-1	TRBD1	CASSQTGITEAFF	TGTGCCAGCAGCCAGACAGGGATCACTGAAGCTTTCTTT
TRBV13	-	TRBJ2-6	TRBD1	CASSFGTASSGANVLTF	TGTGCCAGCAGCTTTGGGACAGCCTCCTCTGGGGCCAACGTCCTGACTTTC
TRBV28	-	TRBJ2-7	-	CASSLGRASYEQYF	TGTGCCAGCAGTTTAGGCAGGGCTTCCTACGAGCAGTACTTC
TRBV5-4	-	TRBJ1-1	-	CASSTDTEAFF	TGTGCCAGCAGCACCGACACTGAAGCTTTCTTT